These 27 T cell receptor beta chains were all obtained from the same sample, sequenced in a study of blood T cell repertoires in COVID-19. Assay used: immunoSEQ multiplex PCR; TCRdb lists only in-frame clones, some missing. This table has 85,000 to 130,000 clones, about four fifths appearing once. Sequenced input: peripheral blood. These receptors were collected from a woman older than 75 with active or convalescent COVID-19.

The chain combines TRBV9 with TRBJ2-5, with TRBD2 identical over 8 bases. The V and J ends lost 3 bases and 1 base, in that order; junction bases with no gene match: 8. In germline, CDR1 is SGDLS, CDR2 YYNGEE. The CDR3 has 16 residues. CDR3 loop: CASSAVERGTQETQYF. CDR3 nucleotide sequence: TGTGCCAGCAGCGCAGTCGAGCGGGGGACCCAAGAGACCCAGTACTTC.

V is TRBV10-3 and J is TRBJ2-1, with 7 nucleotides matching TRBD1. Per germline, CDR1 ENHRY and CDR2 SYGVKD. V lost 7 bases and J lost 9; bases outside the gene matches: 3. This CDR3 is 11 amino acids long. This CDR3 is CAITPGGEQFF. CDR3 bases: TGTGCCATCACCCCAGGGGGTGAGCAGTTCTTC.

The V gene is TRBV25-1, the J gene TRBJ1-4, with D possibly matching TRBD1 (5 bases). The CDR3 runs 16 residues. From germline, CDR1 is MGHDK and CDR2 SYGVNS. With 3 bases removed from V and 4 bases from J, the gap between germline ends came to 15 bases. CDR3 protein: CASSDPRQLFNEKLFF. The CDR3 region has the DNA TGTGCCAGCAGTGACCCCCGACAGCTGTTTAATGAAAAACTGTTTTTT.

This chain joins TRBV27 and TRBJ1-2; D gene uncertain. The CDR3 consists of 13 residues. CDR1 is MNHEY and CDR2 is SMNVEV in the germline V gene (reference sequence). With 2 bases removed from V and 5 bases from J, the gap between germline ends came to 9 bases. The CDR3 DNA reads as TGTGCCAGCAGTTTACCAAGCGGGTATGGCTACACCTTC. Translating gives CASSLPSGYGYTF.

The rearrangement joins TRBV28 to TRBJ2-2, with a possible D match to TRBD2 (5 bases). The CDR3 has 14 amino acids. Germline V gives CDR1 MDHEN, CDR2 SYDVKM. The V gene lost 6 bases and the J gene lost 1 base, with 9 bases spanning the gap. CDR3 region: CASRSGENTGELFF. The CDR3 DNA reads as TGTGCCAGCAGGAGCGGAGAGAACACCGGGGAGCTGTTTTTT.

This clone was seen only a few times. The chain recombines TRBV28 with TRBJ2-7, with TRBD1 as a possible D gene (6 bases). The V and J ends lost 8 bases and 5 bases respectively, with 13 bases between them. Germline values: CDR1 MDHEN, CDR2 SYDVKM. The CDR3 is 12 residues long. As DNA, the CDR3 is TGTGCCAGCCTAAACAGGGTCCACGAGCAGTACTTC. This translates into CASLNRVHEQYF.

The chain employs TRBV13 and TRBJ1-6; TRBD1 matches at 9 bases. The CDR3 loop spans 15 amino acids. Germline CDR1 is PRHDT and CDR2 is FYEKMQ (reference sequence). The junction had 3 bases not matched to a gene; V was cut back by 4 bases and J by 5 bases. The CDR3 region is CASSYGQGHNSPLHF. CDR3 sequence (DNA): TGTGCCAGCAGCTATGGACAGGGGCATAATTCACCCCTCCACTTT.

The V call is TRBV5-1, the J call TRBJ1-1; D is unresolved. The V gene's germline CDR1 is SGHRS and CDR2 YFSETQ. The V end lost 0 bases, the J end lost 7 bases, and 13 bases lay between the germline ends. This CDR3 region has 14 residues. The CDR3 spells CASSLASGEHEAFF. CDR3 nucleotides: TGCGCCAGCAGCTTGGCCTCAGGCGAACATGAAGCTTTCTTT. The complete variable domain, with remaining parts taken from reference TRBV5-1 and TRBJ1-1, reads KAGVTQTPRYLIKTRGQQVTLSCSPISGHRSVSWYQQTPGQGLQFLFEYFSETQRNKGNFPGRFSGRQFSNSRSEMNVSTLELGDSALYLCASSLASGEHEAFFGQGTRLTVV.

The chain recombines TRBV5-4 with TRBJ2-1; possibly TRBD1 for D (6 bases). CDR1 and CDR2 from the germline V gene are SGHNT and YYREEE (reference sequence). The V and J ends lost 1 base and 6 bases respectively, with 14 bases between them. CDR3 length: 15 residues. CDR3 nucleotides: TGTGCCAGCAGCTTGTATTGGCGCAGGGGCAATGAGCAGTTCTTC. Translating it yields CASSLYWRRGNEQFF.

The chain recombines TRBV27 with TRBJ2-1; TRBD1 aligns across 8 bases. The CDR3 extends over 14 amino acids. With 6 bases clipped from V and 3 bases from J, the junction kept 4 bases outside the gene matches. Germline V CDR1 and CDR2: MNHEY, SMNVEV (reference sequence). The CDR3 here is CASRTGVLYNEQFF. CDR3 nucleotides: TGTGCCAGCAGGACAGGGGTTCTCTACAATGAGCAGTTCTTC.

The CDR3 reads CASSDDRLQETQYF. The CDR3 coding sequence is TGTGCCAGCAGCGACGACAGACTTCAAGAGACCCAGTACTTC. V is TRBV6-5 and J is TRBJ2-5; D might be TRBD1 (5 bases). Trimming left V 6 bases short and J 2 bases short, with 13 bases between. CDR1 and CDR2 (germline): MNHEY, SVGAGI. The CDR3 has 14 residues.

V and J are TRBV6-6 and TRBJ1-2; D is possibly TRBD1 (5 bases). Looked up from germline, CDR1 is MNHNY and CDR2 is SVGAGI (reference sequence). This CDR3 contains 14 residues. V was shortened by 5 bases and J by 5 bases, with 15 bases between the two germline ends. CDR3 DNA: TGTGCCAGCAGTACCGAAGCAGGGTTGTATGGCTACACCTTC. Encoded protein: CASSTEAGLYGYTF.

The rearrangement links TRBV4-3 to TRBJ1-6; D perhaps matches TRBD1 (6 bases). This CDR3 comprises 15 residues. Germline assignment: CDR1 LGHNA and CDR2 YSLEER. The V end lost 4 bases, the J end lost 9 bases, and 16 bases lay between the germline ends. CDR3 DNA sequence: TGCGCCAGCAGCCTAAAAACAGGGATGTCTTCACCCCTCCACTTT. It codes for CASSLKTGMSSPLHF.

V is TRBV18 and J is TRBJ1-5; a possible D gene is TRBD1 (6 bases). The CDR3 length is 15 residues. CDR1 is KGHSH and CDR2 is LQKENI in the germline V gene. Deletions cut 4 bases from V and 1 base from J, with 11 bases between. This CDR3 reads CASSLNQGSNQPQHF. The CDR3, as DNA: TGTGCCAGCTCACTTAATCAGGGGAGCAATCAGCCCCAGCATTTT.

The J gene is TRBJ2-5, the V gene TRBV28; TRBD1 might be the D (6 bases). The germline gives CDR1 MDHEN, CDR2 SYDVKM. Trimming removed 6 bases at V and 10 bases at J, with 21 bases between. The CDR3 contains 14 residues. The DNA for the CDR3 is TGTGCCAGCAGCTTCCGGGACATCCGCAATGACCAGTACTTC. Translation gives CASSFRDIRNDQYF.

This chain joins TRBV2 and TRBJ2-3, with 13 bases fitting TRBD2. The CDR3 loop spans 19 amino acids. V shed 2 bases, J shed 2 bases, and the junction held 10 bases outside the gene matches. Germline assignment: CDR1 SNHLY and CDR2 FYNNEI. DNA for the CDR3: TGTGCCAGCAGTGAACACTGGACGGGACTAGCGGGAAACACAGATACGCAGTATTTT. It yields the protein CASSEHWTGLAGNTDTQYF.

The chain uses TRBV6-5 and TRBJ1-5; 12 nucleotides align to TRBD1. The CDR3 consists of 15 residues. Trimming cost V 6 bases and J 4 bases; bases outside gene matches: 4. The germline V gene has CDR1 MNHEY and CDR2 SVGAGI. CDR3 in DNA: TGTGCCAGCAGAGGGACAGGGGGCGCGAATCAGCCCCAGCATTTT. Translating gives CASRGTGGANQPQHF.

This chain connects TRBV3-1 (or the pseudogene TRBV3-2) to TRBJ1-3; D ambiguous. The CDR3 is 15 amino acids. Germline loops: CDR1 LGHDT, CDR2 YNNKEL (reference sequence). Trimming stripped 1 base from V and 0 bases from J, with 7 bases between. The CDR3 sequence is CASSQAQFSGNTIYF. The CDR3 DNA reads as TGTGCCAGCAGCCAAGCCCAGTTCTCTGGAAACACCATATATTTT.

This chain connects TRBV20-1 to TRBJ2-7, with unresolved D. V lost 2 bases and J lost 4, with 6 bases in between. The CDR3 loop spans 11 amino acids. Germline loops: CDR1 DFQATT, CDR2 SNEGSKA (reference sequence). DNA for the CDR3: TGCAGTGCTAGATCACAATACGAGCAGTACTTC. It translates to CSARSQYEQYF.

Points on this clone: An end of the junction does not agree with germline; a read error may underlie this. This chain joins TRBV30 and TRBJ1-2; no firm D call. The CDR3 is 15 residues long. The germline CDR1 and CDR2 sequences are GTSNPN and SVGIG (reference sequence). For the CDR3, the DNA is TGTGCCTGGAGTGTATTGGGCCAGCCTAATTATGGCTACACCTTC. This codes for CAWSVLGQPNYGYTF.

CDR3 residues: CASSLETGLTFF. CDR3 in DNA: TGCGCCAGCAGCTTGGAGACAGGGTTAACTTTCTTT. The chain couples TRBV5-1 to TRBJ1-1, with 7 bases lining up with TRBD1. The CDR3 has 12 amino acids. J gave up 12 bases and V 0 bases, and 5 bases lay outside the gene matches. The germline V gene has CDR1 SGHRS and CDR2 YFSETQ.

This chain connects TRBV18 to TRBJ1-6; TRBD1 matches at 7 bases. The length of the CDR3 is 14 residues. The trim removed 3 bases at V and 7 bases at J, leaving 3 bases unmatched. Germline CDR1 KGHSH, CDR2 LQKENI. Here the CDR3 DNA reads TGTGCCAGCTCACCGGGACAGATAAATTCACCCCTCCACTTT. Amino acids: CASSPGQINSPLHF.

The sample holds one count of this clone. This sequence joins TRBV4-1 and TRBJ1-4; D possibly corresponds to TRBD1 (5 bases). Germline V lookup: CDR1 MGHRA, CDR2 YSYEKL. The CDR3 contains 15 residues. With 1 base removed from V and 3 bases from J, the gap between germline ends came to 9 bases. The CDR3: CASSQVGQANEKLFF. The CDR3 DNA follows: TGCGCCAGCAGCCAAGTGGGGCAGGCTAATGAAAAACTGTTTTTT.

The genes are TRBV29-1 and TRBJ2-3, with a weak D call TRBD1 (6 bases). There are 14 residues in the CDR3. The V end lost 2 bases, the J end lost 6 bases, and 15 bases lay between the germline ends. Germline values: CDR1 SQVTM, CDR2 ANQGSEA. Written as DNA, the CDR3 is TGCAGCGTTGAATTAGCCAGGGGTAGGGATACGCAGTATTTT. Its protein is CSVELARGRDTQYF.

This clone was counted once. The V call is TRBV29-1, the J call TRBJ1-1; unclear D gene. CDR1 is SQVTM, CDR2 ANQGSEA, per germline. The length of the CDR3 is 11 residues. V lost 4 bases and J 11 bases, leaving 14 bases between the germline ends. The CDR3 sequence: CSVAEFRGAFF. The CDR3 nucleotides are TGCAGCGTTGCGGAGTTTCGCGGGGCTTTCTTT.

The table lists this clone with a few counts. This rearrangement joins TRBV7-3 to TRBJ1-4; D remains unclear. Trimming removed 6 bases from V and 7 bases from J, with 12 bases in between. CDR1 and CDR2 (germline): SGHTA, FQGTGA. The CDR3 extends over 13 amino acids. The CDR3 here is CASREGWCEKLFF. DNA of the CDR3: TGTGCCAGCAGAGAGGGTTGGTGTGAAAAACTGTTTTTT.

Here the CDR3 reads CASTMTSGFEQFF. Here the CDR3 DNA reads TGTGCCAGCACCATGACTAGCGGGTTTGAGCAGTTCTTC. The V gene is TRBV7-2, the J gene TRBJ2-1; 10 bases are shared with TRBD2. CDR3 length: 13 residues. Germline assignment: CDR1 SGHTA and CDR2 FQGNSA. Trimming cost V 7 bases and J 9 bases; bases outside gene matches: 6. The variable domain in full, completed from reference TRBV7-2 and TRBJ2-1, reads GAGVSQSPSNKVTEKGKDVELRCDPISGHTALYWYRQSLGQGLEFLIYFQGNSAPDKSGLPSDRFSAERTGGSVSTLTIQRTQQEDSAVYLCASTMTSGFEQFFGPGTRLTVL.